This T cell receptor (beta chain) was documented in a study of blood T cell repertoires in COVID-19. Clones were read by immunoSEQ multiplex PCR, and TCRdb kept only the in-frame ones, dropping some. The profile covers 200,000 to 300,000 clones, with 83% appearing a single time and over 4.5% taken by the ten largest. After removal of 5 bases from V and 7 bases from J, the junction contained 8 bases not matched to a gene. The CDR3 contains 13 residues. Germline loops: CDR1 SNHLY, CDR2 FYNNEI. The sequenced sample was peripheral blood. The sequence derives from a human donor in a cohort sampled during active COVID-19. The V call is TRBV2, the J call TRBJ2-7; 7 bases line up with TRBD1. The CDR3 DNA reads TGTGCCAGCAGTCCCGAAGGGGGCAGGGAGCAGTACTTC. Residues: CASSPEGGREQYF. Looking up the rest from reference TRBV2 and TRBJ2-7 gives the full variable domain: EPEVTQTPSHQVTQMGQEVILRCVPISNHLYFYWYRQILGQKVEFLVSFYNNEISEKSEIFDDQFSVERPDGSNFTLKIRSTKLEDSAMYFCASSPEGGREQYFGPGTRLTVT.